These 25 T cell receptor beta chains were all obtained from the same sample, sequenced in a study of early T cells in non-severe SARS-CoV-2 infection. TCRdb re-called the 5' RACE reads through MiXCR, storing one row per CDR3 protein. Of approximately 76,000 distinct CDR3 sequences in the sample, around 15% were seen once. The sequencing sample was made of whole blood. These receptors were collected from an adult who was a healthcare worker with PCR-confirmed SARS-CoV-2 infection or an uninfected control (not recorded which).

The table lists this clonotype with many counts. The chain's CDR3 is CASSPQAGGFTDTQYF. In nucleotides, the CDR3 is TGTGCCAGCAGCCCCCAAGCGGGGGGGTTCACAGATACGCAGTATTTT. V and J are TRBV7-9 and TRBJ2-3, with 10 bases identical to TRBD2. CDR1 and CDR2 (germline): SEHNR, FQNEAQ (reference sequence). The V gene end was trimmed by 5 bases and the J gene end by 2 bases; junction bases not matched to a gene: 7. This CDR3 has 16 residues.

V and J are TRBV7-8 and TRBJ2-3; D unresolved. This CDR3 is built from 15 residues. Germline V gene sequence: CDR1 SGHVS, CDR2 FQNEAQ. Trimming pared 5 bases from V and 8 bases from J, leaving 20 bases between. CDR3 sequence reads: CASSPRALDRVTQYF. The CDR3 bases are TGTGCCAGCAGCCCCAGAGCCCTAGACCGGGTTACGCAGTATTTT. The whole variable domain, remainder taken from reference TRBV7-8 and TRBJ2-3, is GAGVSQSPRYKVAKRGQDVALRCDPISGHVSLFWYQQALGQGPEFLTYFQNEAQLDKSGLPSDRFFAERPEGSVSTLKIQRTQQEDSAVYLCASSPRALDRVTQYFGPGTRLTVL.

This clonotype was observed at least ten times. V is TRBV20-1 and J is TRBJ1-1, with TRBD1 matching over 9 bases. CDR1 is DFQATT and CDR2 is SNEGSKA in the germline V gene (reference sequence). CDR3 length: 15 residues. With 4 bases clipped from V and 1 base from J, the junction kept 7 bases outside the gene matches. CDR3 amino acids: CSATGQGGGNTEAFF. Here the CDR3 DNA reads TGCAGTGCTACGGGACAGGGTGGAGGGAACACTGAAGCTTTCTTT.

In this sample, this clonotype turned up many times. The chain uses TRBV6-1 and TRBJ2-1; 7 positions agree with TRBD1. Germline values: CDR1 MNHNS, CDR2 SASEGT. This CDR3 is 16 amino acids long. V lost 8 bases and J lost 1; bases outside the gene matches: 11. The CDR3 DNA sequence: TGTGCCAGCGCCCCCAGTGCAGGGGGATCCTACAATGAGCAGTTCTTC. Protein product: CASAPSAGGSYNEQFF.

This clonotype was seen many times. CDR3 nucleotide sequence: TGTGCCAGCAGTCTTTCTGGGGGGGGCAATCAGCCCCAGCATTTT. This encodes CASSLSGGGNQPQHF. The rearrangement joins TRBV7-6 to TRBJ1-5, with D maybe TRBD1 (5 bases). Trimming removed 6 bases at V and 2 bases at J, with 14 bases between. CDR1 and CDR2 (germline): SGHVS, FNYEAQ. This CDR3 is built from 15 residues.

This clonotype was counted only a few times. The rearrangement links TRBV6-1 to TRBJ2-4; D is possibly TRBD2 (5 bases). V was pared by 0 bases and J by 5 bases, with 20 bases between. CDR1 MNHNS and CDR2 SASEGT come from the germline V gene. The CDR3 runs 18 residues. Here the CDR3 DNA reads TGTGCCAGCAGTGAAGCGGAGGTTAGGTGGCAGGACCAAAACATTCAGTACTTC. It translates to CASSEAEVRWQDQNIQYF.

The V gene is TRBV5-1, the J gene TRBJ2-5, with a tentative D call TRBD1 (6 bases). V was pared by 3 bases and J by 4 bases, with 22 bases between. The CDR3 has 17 amino acids. The germline CDR1 and CDR2 sequences are SGHRS and YFSETQ. Here the CDR3 reads CASSSTYRDRYRETQYF. The CDR3 bases are TGCGCCAGCAGCTCGACGTACAGGGATCGATACCGAGAGACCCAGTACTTC. The whole variable domain, remainder taken from reference TRBV5-1 and TRBJ2-5, is KAGVTQTPRYLIKTRGQQVTLSCSPISGHRSVSWYQQTPGQGLQFLFEYFSETQRNKGNFPGRFSGRQFSNSRSEMNVSTLELGDSALYLCASSSTYRDRYRETQYFGPGTRLLVL.

By its share, this clonotype is medium-sized. V usage is TRBV9 and J usage is TRBJ2-7; D is undetermined. Trimming took 0 bases from V and 2 from J, leaving 9 bases between them. The germline gives CDR1 SGDLS, CDR2 YYNGEE. This CDR3 has 14 amino acids. The CDR3 spells CASSVGGDPYEQYF. The CDR3 DNA sequence: TGTGCCAGCAGCGTAGGTGGAGACCCCTACGAGCAGTACTTC.

At least ten counts were recorded for this clonotype. The chain joins TRBV11-2 to TRBJ2-7; D is undetermined. Trimming stripped 1 base from V and 0 bases from J, with 7 bases between. CDR3 length: 14 residues. CDR1 and CDR2 (germline): SGHAT, FQNNGV. CDR3 nucleotide sequence: TGTGCCAGCAGCTTAGTCAGCTACTCCTACGAGCAGTACTTC. It encodes CASSLVSYSYEQYF. The full variable domain, rest sourced from reference TRBV11-2 and TRBJ2-7, is EAGVAQSPRYKIIEKRQSVAFWCNPISGHATLYWYQQILGQGPKLLIQFQNNGVVDDSQLPKDRFSAERLKGVDSTLKIQPAKLEDSAVYLCASSLVSYSYEQYFGPGTRLTVT.

This clonotype came up a few times. The chain employs TRBV5-6 and TRBJ2-5; maybe TRBD2 (6 bases). Germline CDR1 is SGHDT and CDR2 is YYEEEE. V gave up 4 bases and J gave up 7 bases, with 17 bases separating them. This CDR3 is built from 14 residues. Here the CDR3 reads CASSPGASVLTQYF. The CDR3 DNA sequence: TGTGCCAGCAGCCCCGGGGCTAGCGTTTTGACCCAGTACTTC.

This clonotype has at least ten counts. The genes are TRBV29-1 and TRBJ2-1; D is possibly TRBD1 or TRBD2 (5 bases each). Trimming cost V 4 bases and J 8 bases, with 6 bases left between them. The CDR3 length is 10 residues. Per germline, CDR1 SQVTM and CDR2 ANQGSEA. CDR3 protein: CSVGGYEQFF. The CDR3 DNA is TGCAGCGTTGGGGGGTATGAGCAGTTCTTC.

This clonotype was picked up a small number of times. The chain recombines TRBV7-9 with TRBJ2-5; 8 nucleotides match TRBD2. The CDR3 has 15 residues. The J segment lost 5 bases and the V segment lost 3 bases, leaving 8 bases of the junction unmatched. Germline CDR1 is SEHNR and CDR2 is FQNEAQ (reference sequence). The CDR3 region is CASSFSTGGPETQYF. DNA of the CDR3: TGTGCCAGCAGCTTTTCCACGGGAGGGCCGGAGACCCAGTACTTC. Drawing the rest from reference TRBV7-9 and TRBJ2-5, the complete variable domain is DTGVSQNPRHKITKRGQNVTFRCDPISEHNRLYWYRQTLGQGPEFLTYFQNEAQLEKSRLLSDRFSAERPKGSFSTLEIQRTEQGDSAMYLCASSFSTGGPETQYFGPGTRLLVL.

A word on this clonotype: The junction differs from germline at one of its ends, possibly a read error. The chain couples TRBV7-6 to TRBJ2-5, with 10 bases that match TRBD2. Per the germline V gene, CDR1 is SGHVS and CDR2 is FNYEAQ. The CDR3 runs 16 residues. This chain's CDR3 is CASSFFSGGIQKTQYF. The CDR3 bases are TGTGCCAGCAGCTTCTTTAGCGGGGGGATCCAAAAGACCCAGTACTTC.

The genes are TRBV28 and TRBJ2-5, with 7 bases lining up with TRBD2. This CDR3 comprises 14 residues. Trimming took 5 bases from V and 3 from J; bases not matched to a gene: 6. CDR1 is MDHEN, CDR2 SYDVKM, per germline. The CDR3 loop is CASSPGLVEETQYF. As DNA, the CDR3 is TGTGCCAGCAGTCCCGGACTAGTGGAAGAGACCCAGTACTTC.

The chain links TRBV7-9 to TRBJ2-1; D might be TRBD1 (6 bases). Trimming took off 4 bases at V and 7 bases at J, with 14 bases between the two ends. Germline CDR1 and CDR2: SEHNR and FQNEAQ (reference sequence). CDR3 length: 14 amino acids. This chain's CDR3 is CASSSQGTKNEQFF. CDR3 coding DNA: TGTGCCAGCAGCTCACAGGGTACGAAGAATGAGCAGTTCTTC.

The chain carries TRBV7-2 and TRBJ2-1; 7 positions match TRBD2. With 5 bases clipped from V and 6 bases from J, the junction kept 10 bases outside the gene matches. This CDR3 has 15 residues. Germline V gives CDR1 SGHTA, CDR2 FQGNSA. The CDR3 here is CASSALSSGTNEQFF. Written as DNA, the CDR3 is TGTGCCAGCAGCGCCCTTTCGAGCGGGACCAATGAGCAGTTCTTC. Full variable domain (outside the CDR3, taken from reference TRBV7-2 and TRBJ2-1): GAGVSQSPSNKVTEKGKDVELRCDPISGHTALYWYRQSLGQGLEFLIYFQGNSAPDKSGLPSDRFSAERTGGSVSTLTIQRTQQEDSAVYLCASSALSSGTNEQFFGPGTRLTVL.

This clonotype has at least ten counts. The chain uses TRBV21-1 and TRBJ2-2. TRBV21-1 is a pseudogene locus. CDR3 length: 15 amino acids. In DNA form, the CDR3 reads TGTGCCAGCAGCAAAGGGGCAGCATTGACCGGGGAGCTGTTTTTT. Protein sequence: CASSKGAALTGELFF.

The chain joins TRBV4-1 to TRBJ2-1, with D possibly TRBD2 on 7 matching bases. The CDR3 is 16 residues long. Germline assignment: CDR1 MGHRA and CDR2 YSYEKL. Trimming pared 4 bases from V and 6 bases from J, leaving 19 bases between. CDR3 DNA: TGCGCCAGCAGCCGAAGTGGACTAGGGACACGCAATGAGCAGTTCTTC. Protein sequence: CASSRSGLGTRNEQFF.

This clonotype was observed at least ten times. The CDR3 loop reads CASSQEDTFIYEQYF. Here the CDR3 DNA reads TGTGCCAGCAGCCAGGAGGACACCTTCATCTACGAGCAGTACTTC. The J gene is TRBJ2-7, the V gene TRBV3-1; either TRBD1 or TRBD2 may fit D (5 bases each). The CDR3 spans 15 residues. Germline CDR1 LGHDT, CDR2 YNNKEL (reference sequence). V was pared by 3 bases and J by 3 bases, with 15 bases between.

This clonotype was detected many times. V and J are TRBV11-2 and TRBJ1-3; TRBD1 might be the D (6 bases). Trimming left V 6 bases short and J 0 bases short, with 12 bases between. The CDR3 length is 15 residues. Germline CDR1 reads SGHAT; CDR2 reads FQNNGV. For the CDR3, the DNA is TGTGCCAGCAGTATTACAGGGCACTCTGGAAACACCATATATTTT. Encoded protein: CASSITGHSGNTIYF.

This clonotype was observed at least ten times. The rearrangement joins TRBV14 to TRBJ1-4, with TRBD1 as a possible D gene (5 bases). CDR1 is SGHDN and CDR2 is FVKESK in the germline V gene. Trimming removed 1 base from V and 2 bases from J, with 14 bases in between. CDR3 length equals 17 residues. CDR3 region: CASSQGASGYTNEKLFF. DNA for the CDR3: TGTGCCAGCAGCCAAGGGGCCTCAGGGTACACTAATGAAAAACTGTTTTTT.

This clonotype showed up just a few times. The genes are TRBV20-1 and TRBJ2-1, with D perhaps matching TRBD2 (5 bases). Looked up from germline, CDR1 is DFQATT and CDR2 is SNEGSKA (reference sequence). The V and J ends lost 7 bases and 9 bases respectively, with 13 bases between them. The CDR3 is made up of 11 amino acids. For the CDR3, the DNA is TGCAGTGGGGAGAGGTTGGGTGAGCAGTTCTTC. Its translation is CSGERLGEQFF.

The chain is built from TRBV18 and TRBJ1-1; D might be TRBD1 (6 bases). Trimming cost V 5 bases and J 7 bases, with 8 bases left between them. The germline V gene encodes CDR1 KGHSH and CDR2 LQKENI. This CDR3 contains 11 residues. Here the CDR3 reads CASSADSEAFF. The CDR3 DNA reads as TGTGCCAGCTCAGCGGACAGTGAAGCTTTCTTT.

V is TRBV2 and J is TRBJ2-1, with TRBD2 identical over 7 bases. J gave up 4 bases and V 11 bases, and 11 bases lay outside the gene matches. Germline-derived CDR1 and CDR2 are SNHLY and FYNNEI. This CDR3 is built from 14 residues. The CDR3 reads CAAGRETGYNEQFF. CDR3 in DNA: TGTGCCGCTGGGCGGGAGACTGGTTACAATGAGCAGTTCTTC.

The chain is built from TRBV5-5 and TRBJ2-7, with 11 bases matching TRBD1. V was clipped by 4 bases and J by 3 bases; unmatched bases: 3. This CDR3 contains 14 residues. The V gene's germline CDR1 is SGHKS and CDR2 YYEKEE (reference sequence). CDR3 sequence reads: CASSHGTGGYEQYF. CDR3 DNA sequence: TGTGCCAGCAGCCACGGGACAGGGGGCTACGAGCAGTACTTC.